The 21 T cell receptor beta chains listed next were all sequenced from one sample in a study of control samples from healthy donors and cancer patients. Clones were sequenced by immunoSEQ multiplex PCR, and TCRdb holds only the in-frame ones, with some missing. The table shows roughly 100,000 clones, with about 85% occurring only once. The sequenced sample consisted of blood. The receptors originated from a woman between 45 and 60 years old in good health.

V usage is TRBV7-2 and J usage is TRBJ1-3, with D possibly being TRBD1 (5 bases). The CDR3 has 15 residues. Germline V gene lookup returns CDR1 SGHTA and CDR2 FQGNSA. Trimming pared 0 bases from V and 4 bases from J, leaving 10 bases between. CDR3 amino acids: CASSLAWGTGNTIYF. CDR3 bases: TGTGCCAGCAGCTTAGCGTGGGGGACGGGAAACACCATATATTTT.

As DNA, the CDR3 is TGCAGCGTTGAGGTGGGGCAAGGCTACACCTTC. Amino acid sequence: CSVEVGQGYTF. This chain uses TRBV29-1 with TRBJ1-2; D perhaps matches TRBD1 (5 bases). There are 11 residues in the CDR3. Trimming took off 3 bases at V and 8 bases at J, with 10 bases between the two ends. From germline, CDR1 is SQVTM and CDR2 ANQGSEA.

This clone was observed a few times. The chain joins TRBV19 to TRBJ2-5; D is unclear. Per germline, CDR1 LNHDA and CDR2 SQIVND (reference sequence). Between the trimmed V and J ends, which lost 4 bases and 4 bases, there was a span of 10 bases. The CDR3 spans 13 residues. CDR3: CASSKAWSETQYF. CDR3 DNA sequence: TGTGCCAGTAGTAAGGCATGGTCAGAGACCCAGTACTTC.

This clone was counted once. The V and J genes are TRBV5-1 and TRBJ2-1, with 7 bases identical to TRBD2. Per the germline V gene, CDR1 is SGHRS and CDR2 is YFSETQ. There are 16 residues in the CDR3. V gave up 4 bases and J gave up 2 bases; unmatched junction bases: 9. For the CDR3, the DNA is TGCGCCAGCAGCCCCTCTAGCGGAAGGGCCTACAATGAGCAGTTCTTC. It encodes CASSPSSGRAYNEQFF.

This chain connects TRBV7-3 to TRBJ2-1; TRBD2 matches at 10 bases. Germline loops: CDR1 SGHTA, CDR2 FQGTGA. Unmatched junction bases numbered 11, after V lost 6 bases and J lost 9 bases. CDR3 length: 15 residues. The CDR3 sequence is CASSPTGTSDTEQFF. CDR3 coding DNA: TGTGCCAGCAGTCCTACCGGGACTAGCGACACTGAGCAGTTCTTC. The full variable domain, its missing parts supplied by reference TRBV7-3 and TRBJ2-1, is GAGVSQTPSNKVTEKGKYVELRCDPISGHTALYWYRQSLGQGPEFLIYFQGTGAADDSGLPNDRFFAVRPEGSVSTLKIQRTERGDSAVYLCASSPTGTSDTEQFFGPGTRLTVL.

In this sample, this clone turned up once. The V gene is TRBV7-3, the J gene TRBJ2-3; no definite D call. Germline V gives CDR1 SGHTA, CDR2 FQGTGA. The CDR3 sequence is 14 residues long. V was pared by 0 bases and J by 5 bases, with 9 bases between. The DNA for the CDR3 is TGTGCCAGCAGCTTAACGCCCTTTGTAGATACGCAGTATTTT. It encodes CASSLTPFVDTQYF.

The chain recombines TRBV7-8 with TRBJ1-6, with 9 nucleotides matching TRBD1. The germline V gene has CDR1 SGHVS and CDR2 FQNEAQ. The CDR3 sequence is 17 residues long. Trimming took 1 base from V and 2 from J; bases not matched to a gene: 3. Written as DNA, the CDR3 is TGTGCCAGCAGCTTAGAAGGACAGGGGACCTATAATTCACCCCTCCACTTT. The encoded protein is CASSLEGQGTYNSPLHF. Filled out from reference TRBV7-8 and TRBJ1-6, the complete variable domain reads GAGVSQSPRYKVAKRGQDVALRCDPISGHVSLFWYQQALGQGPEFLTYFQNEAQLDKSGLPSDRFFAERPEGSVSTLKIQRTQQEDSAVYLCASSLEGQGTYNSPLHFGNGTRLTVT.

The gene calls are TRBV2 and TRBJ2-2, with 8 bases aligning to TRBD2. This CDR3 contains 20 residues. V dropped 0 bases and J dropped 0; count of bases not matched to a gene: 12. Germline CDR1 reads SNHLY; CDR2 reads FYNNEI. The CDR3 reads CASSEASGYLSGTNTGELFF. Written as DNA, the CDR3 is TGTGCCAGCAGTGAAGCAAGCGGGTACCTTAGCGGGACGAACACCGGGGAGCTGTTTTTT.

The gene calls are TRBV5-1 and TRBJ1-2, with a weak D call TRBD1 (6 bases). This CDR3 is 14 amino acids long. The germline CDR1 and CDR2 sequences are SGHRS and YFSETQ. V was pared by 4 bases and J by 6 bases, with 16 bases between. As DNA, the CDR3 is TGCGCCAGCAGCATAAGACAGGAAAGAAATGGCTACACCTTC. Translation gives CASSIRQERNGYTF.

The genes are TRBV9 and TRBJ1-1; D is ambiguous. Germline values: CDR1 SGDLS, CDR2 YYNGEE. Trimming removed 0 bases from V and 4 bases from J, with 13 bases in between. The CDR3 covers 15 residues. The CDR3 region has the DNA TGTGCCAGCAGCGTAGGGCCAGGAGGATTCACTGAAGCTTTCTTT. Translated: CASSVGPGGFTEAFF.

A single count supports this clone. This chain joins TRBV29-1 and TRBJ2-7; D is unclear. The CDR3 is made up of 14 amino acids. Trimming took 0 bases from V and 3 from J, leaving 12 bases between them. Germline-derived CDR1 and CDR2 are SQVTM and ANQGSEA. CDR3 DNA: TGCAGCGTTGAAGATCGAGCAGTCAGCTACGAGCAGTACTTC. This gives the protein CSVEDRAVSYEQYF.

The rearrangement uses TRBV6-5 and TRBJ1-5; D is undetermined. Germline V lookup: CDR1 MNHEY, CDR2 SVGAGI. The germline V and J ends were trimmed by 6 bases and 7 bases, with 13 bases remaining between them. The CDR3 is made up of 13 amino acids. CDR3 sequence: CASSSGRVQPQHF. CDR3 DNA: TGTGCCAGCAGCTCAGGACGGGTACAGCCCCAGCATTTT.

This sequence joins TRBV29-1 and TRBJ1-2; no clear D. This CDR3 is built from 10 residues. Germline CDR1 reads SQVTM; CDR2 reads ANQGSEA. The V end lost 3 bases, the J end lost 1 base, and 0 bases lay between the germline ends. The CDR3 spells CSVDNYGYTF. CDR3 sequence (DNA): TGCAGCGTTGATAACTATGGCTACACCTTC. Full variable domain (remainder filled in from reference TRBV29-1 and TRBJ1-2): SAVISQKPSRDICQRGTSLTIQCQVDSQVTMMFWYRQQPGQSLTLIATANQGSEATYESGFVIDKFPISRPNLTFSTLTVSNMSPEDSSIYLCSVDNYGYTFGSGTRLTVV.

About this clone: The junction and the germline gene differ at one end; a read error may be behind it. This chain connects TRBV11-3 to TRBJ1-6; D unresolved. The CDR3 covers 15 residues. Germline assignment: CDR1 SGHNT and CDR2 YENEEA. CDR3 nucleotides: TGTGCCAGCAGCGTAGAGAGCTCCTATAATTCACCCCTCCACTTT. It yields the protein CASSVESSYNSPLHF.

Worth noting for this clone: At one boundary the junction diverges from the germline segment, which might be a read error. The CDR3 DNA reads TGTACCAGCAGTTATGATGGGACACCGGATGGCTACACCTTC. It yields the protein CTSSYDGTPDGYTF. The gene calls are TRBV6-6 and TRBJ1-2, with D maybe TRBD1 (6 bases). CDR1 is MNHNY and CDR2 is SVGAGI in the germline V gene (reference sequence). The CDR3 sequence is 14 residues long.

The rearrangement joins TRBV5-1 to TRBJ1-4; 9 positions match TRBD1. Germline V lookup: CDR1 SGHRS, CDR2 YFSETQ. V was clipped by 3 bases and J by 7 bases; unmatched bases: 7. The CDR3 loop spans 15 amino acids. DNA for the CDR3: TGCGCCAGCAGCTCCGGACAGGGGAGGAGTGAAAAACTGTTTTTT. It codes for CASSSGQGRSEKLFF.

J is TRBJ2-3 and V is TRBV19, with D hard to call. This CDR3 comprises 14 residues. Germline assignment: CDR1 LNHDA and CDR2 SQIVND (reference sequence). Trimming removed 3 bases at V and 0 bases at J, with 7 bases between. CDR3: CASSIGTSTDTQYF. The CDR3 region has the DNA TGTGCCAGTAGTATTGGTACTAGCACAGATACGCAGTATTTT. The full variable domain, in which reference TRBV19 and TRBJ2-3 provide the parts outside the CDR3, is DGGITQSPKYLFRKEGQNVTLSCEQNLNHDAMYWYRQDPGQGLRLIYYSQIVNDFQKGDIAEGYSVSREKKESFPLTVTSAQKNPTAFYLCASSIGTSTDTQYFGPGTRLTVL.

There are a few counts of this clone. This chain connects TRBV6-5 to TRBJ1-1, with TRBD1 matching 7 bases. With 6 bases clipped from V and 1 base from J, the junction kept 8 bases outside the gene matches. Looked up from germline, CDR1 is MNHEY and CDR2 is SVGAGI. The CDR3 length is 15 residues. Here the CDR3 reads CASRLRTGKNTEAFF. The CDR3 DNA sequence: TGTGCCAGCAGGCTCCGGACAGGCAAGAACACTGAAGCTTTCTTT.

The V call is TRBV19, the J call TRBJ2-2; 7 bases fit TRBD2. V lost 7 bases, J lost 6 bases, and 8 bases stayed unmatched. Germline loops: CDR1 LNHDA, CDR2 SQIVND (reference sequence). This CDR3 has 14 residues. CDR3 sequence reads: CASIRREMAGELFF. The CDR3 coding sequence is TGTGCCAGTATCCGGCGGGAGATGGCCGGGGAGCTGTTTTTT.

This clone was seen only once. The rearrangement joins TRBV5-4 to TRBJ1-2; 8 bases line up with TRBD1. There are 16 residues in the CDR3. Germline V CDR1 and CDR2: SGHNT, YYREEE (reference sequence). With 0 bases clipped from V and 8 bases from J, the junction kept 12 bases outside the gene matches. CDR3 region: CASSLAAWTGLGGYTF. The CDR3 DNA reads as TGTGCCAGCAGCTTGGCCGCTTGGACAGGGCTTGGGGGCTACACCTTC.

The gene calls are TRBV4-3 and TRBJ2-7, with 8 bases aligning to TRBD1. Germline V CDR1 and CDR2: LGHNA, YSLEER. With 0 bases clipped from V and 6 bases from J, the junction kept 10 bases outside the gene matches. The CDR3 has 16 amino acids. The CDR3 sequence is CASSQEQSAGGSEQYF. CDR3 sequence (DNA): TGCGCCAGCAGCCAAGAACAATCGGCAGGGGGCTCCGAGCAGTACTTC.